This entry lists 8 T cell receptor beta chains sequenced from one sample in a study of T cell responses to AZD1222 COVID-19 vaccine. TCRdb's copy holds only in-frame clones and misses some; the assay was immunoSEQ multiplex PCR. This sample has 120,000 or so clones, with about 91% found just once. The input for sequencing was peripheral blood, taken on day 0 of AZD1222 vaccination. The receptors were sampled from an adult in good health.

The rearrangement links TRBV29-1 to TRBJ2-5, with D tentatively TRBD2 (6 bases). This CDR3 has 14 residues. The V end was cut by 3 bases, the J end by 0 bases, with 11 bases between. CDR1 and CDR2 from the germline V gene are SQVTM and ANQGSEA. CDR3 DNA sequence: TGCAGCGTTGATCTTCCGGGGGACCAAGAGACCCAGTACTTC. This codes for CSVDLPGDQETQYF.

CDR3 nucleotides: TGTGCCAGCAGCCAAGATGTTCCGGGGACAGAGACCCAGTACTTC. Translating gives CASSQDVPGTETQYF. The chain is built from TRBV3-1 (or the pseudogene TRBV3-2) and TRBJ2-5; D is perhaps TRBD1 or TRBD2 (5 bases each). Germline V lookup: CDR1 LGHDT, CDR2 YNNKEL (reference sequence). The length of the CDR3 is 15 residues. With 0 bases removed from V and 4 bases from J, the gap between germline ends came to 12 bases.

This sequence joins TRBV10-3 and TRBJ1-1; D unresolved. CDR1 is ENHRY and CDR2 is SYGVKD in the germline V gene. V lost 4 bases to trimming and J lost 2 bases, with 8 bases between them. There are 13 residues in the CDR3. DNA of the CDR3: TGTGCCATCAGTGCCGGGGAAAACACTGAAGCTTTCTTT. Its translation: CAISAGENTEAFF.

The genes are TRBV11-2 and TRBJ1-4, with 7 bases lining up with TRBD1. This CDR3 is built from 16 residues. V gave up 5 bases and J gave up 6 bases; unmatched junction bases: 12. The germline V gene has CDR1 SGHAT and CDR2 FQNNGV. Here the CDR3 DNA reads TGTGCCAGCAGCCTCCGACAGGGCGAAGGAGATGAAAAACTGTTTTTT. Translated, it gives CASSLRQGEGDEKLFF.

This sequence joins TRBV5-5 and TRBJ1-2, with 8 bases lining up with TRBD1. Germline CDR1 and CDR2: SGHKS and YYEKEE (reference sequence). V was pared by 2 bases and J by 0 bases, with 0 bases of the junction left unmatched. The CDR3 consists of 14 residues. In nucleotides, the CDR3 is TGTGCCAGCAGCTTACAGGGGGCTAACTATGGCTACACCTTC. This translates into CASSLQGANYGYTF.

The chain carries TRBV5-1 and TRBJ2-3; D is perhaps TRBD1 (5 bases). Germline CDR1 is SGHRS and CDR2 is YFSETQ. V was cut by 4 bases and J by 0 bases, with 21 bases left in between. This CDR3 has 18 amino acids. CDR3 sequence reads: CASSQSAVGVTSTDTQYF. In DNA form, the CDR3 reads TGCGCCAGCAGCCAAAGCGCGGTAGGGGTTACTAGCACAGATACGCAGTATTTT.

This clone appeared a few times. J is TRBJ1-1 and V is TRBV28, with TRBD1 as a possible D gene (5 bases). CDR1 and CDR2 from the germline V gene are MDHEN and SYDVKM. The length of the CDR3 is 13 residues. The V end was cut by 6 bases, the J end by 7 bases, with 15 bases between. CDR3 nucleotides: TGTGCCAGCAGCCCGGGCCAAACAGGTGAAGCTTTCTTT. Protein sequence: CASSPGQTGEAFF. The full variable domain, with the rest looked up from reference TRBV28 and TRBJ1-1, is DVKVTQSSRYLVKRTGEKVFLECVQDMDHENMFWYRQDPGLGLRLIYFSYDVKMKEKGDIPEGYSVSREKKERFSLILESASTNQTSMYLCASSPGQTGEAFFGQGTRLTVV.

This sequence joins TRBV5-1 and TRBJ2-1; D might be TRBD1 (5 bases). CDR3 length equals 14 residues. Germline lookup yields CDR1 SGHRS and CDR2 YFSETQ. The V and J ends lost 1 base and 5 bases respectively, with 10 bases between them. The CDR3 loop reads CASSLISGNNEQFF. The CDR3 DNA follows: TGCGCCAGCAGCTTGATCTCAGGGAACAATGAGCAGTTCTTC. Based on the CDR3 plus reference TRBV5-1 and TRBJ2-1, the full variable domain is KAGVTQTPRYLIKTRGQQVTLSCSPISGHRSVSWYQQTPGQGLQFLFEYFSETQRNKGNFPGRFSGRQFSNSRSEMNVSTLELGDSALYLCASSLISGNNEQFFGPGTRLTVL.